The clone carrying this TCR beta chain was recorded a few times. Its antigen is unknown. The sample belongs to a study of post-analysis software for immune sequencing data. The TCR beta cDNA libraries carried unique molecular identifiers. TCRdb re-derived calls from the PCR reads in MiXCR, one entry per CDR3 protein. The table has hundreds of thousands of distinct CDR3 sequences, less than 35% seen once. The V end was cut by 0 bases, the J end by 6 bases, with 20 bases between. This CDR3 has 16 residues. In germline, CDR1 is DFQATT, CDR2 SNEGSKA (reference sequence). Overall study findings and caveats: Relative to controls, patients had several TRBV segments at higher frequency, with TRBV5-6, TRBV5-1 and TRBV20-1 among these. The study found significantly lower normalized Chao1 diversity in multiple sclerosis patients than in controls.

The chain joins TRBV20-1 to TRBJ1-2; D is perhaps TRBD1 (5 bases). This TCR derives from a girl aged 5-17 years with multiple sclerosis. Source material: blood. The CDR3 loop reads CSARDLAREGWDGYTF. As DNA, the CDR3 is TGCAGTGCTAGAGATCTGGCCAGGGAGGGTTGGGATGGCTACACCTTC.